Sequencing of this T cell receptor beta chain was carried out in a study of T cells after posttransplantation cyclophosphamide. This clone was seen ten or more times. Clones were read by immunoSEQ multiplex PCR, and TCRdb kept only the in-frame ones, dropping some. This repertoire holds about 39,000 clones, and none appear only once. V dropped 11 bases and J dropped 2; count of bases not matched to a gene: 20. CDR1 and CDR2 from the germline V gene are LNHDA and SQIVND (reference sequence). This CDR3 contains 17 residues. The rearrangement uses TRBV19 and TRBJ1-2, with TRBD1 matching 7 bases. This TCR was sampled from a woman aged 50 to 60 in good health and a related stem cell transplant donor. The sequenced sample consisted of PBMCs. The CDR3 loop reads CASRSRGSGGWNYGYTF. The CDR3 bases are TGTGCCTCGCGGAGCAGAGGGTCAGGGGGTTGGAACTATGGCTACACCTTC.